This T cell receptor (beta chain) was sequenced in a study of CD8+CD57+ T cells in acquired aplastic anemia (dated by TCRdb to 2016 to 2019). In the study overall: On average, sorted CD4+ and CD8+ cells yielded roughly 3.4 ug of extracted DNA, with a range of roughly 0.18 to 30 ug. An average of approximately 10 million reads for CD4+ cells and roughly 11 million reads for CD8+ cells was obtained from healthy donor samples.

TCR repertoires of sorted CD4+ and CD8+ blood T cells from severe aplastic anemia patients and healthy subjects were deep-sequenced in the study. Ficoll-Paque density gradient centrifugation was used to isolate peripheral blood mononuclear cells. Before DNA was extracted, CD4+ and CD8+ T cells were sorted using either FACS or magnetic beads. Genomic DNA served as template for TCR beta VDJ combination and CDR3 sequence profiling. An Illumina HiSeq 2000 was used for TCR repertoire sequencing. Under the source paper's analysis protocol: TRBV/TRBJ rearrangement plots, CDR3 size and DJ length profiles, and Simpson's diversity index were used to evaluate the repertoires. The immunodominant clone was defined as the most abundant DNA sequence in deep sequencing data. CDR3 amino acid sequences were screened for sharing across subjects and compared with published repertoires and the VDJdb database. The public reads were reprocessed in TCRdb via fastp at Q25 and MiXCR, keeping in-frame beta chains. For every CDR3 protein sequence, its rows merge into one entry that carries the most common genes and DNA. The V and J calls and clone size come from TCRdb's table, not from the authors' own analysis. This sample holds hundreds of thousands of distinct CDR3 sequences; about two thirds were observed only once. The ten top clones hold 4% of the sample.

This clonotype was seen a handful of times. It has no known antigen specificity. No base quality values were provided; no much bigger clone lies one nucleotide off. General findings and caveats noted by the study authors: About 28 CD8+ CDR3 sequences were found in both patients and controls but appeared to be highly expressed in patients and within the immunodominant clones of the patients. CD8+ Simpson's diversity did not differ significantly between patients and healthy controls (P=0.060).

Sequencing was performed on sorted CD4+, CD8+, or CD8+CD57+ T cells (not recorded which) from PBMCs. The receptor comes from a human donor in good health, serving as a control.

DNA sequence: TGTGCCACCAGTTGGCATTCCACTAATGAAAAACTGTTTTTT. It encodes CATSWHSTNEKLFF. The chain couples TRBV24-1 to TRBJ1-4; the D gene lacks a confident call. Measured from the cysteine to the phenylalanine, the CDR3 is 14 residues long. Of the read, only the CDR3 DNA is kept; its 42 bases are in frame from base 1. Trimming costs V 6 bases and J 2 bases, and their ends lie 9 bases apart. Taken from the germline V gene, the CDR1 and CDR2 loops are KGHDR and SFDVKD.